These 21 T cell receptor beta chains were all obtained from the same sample, sequenced in a study of blood T cells in healthy people across ages. For the second PCR, which ran for about 6 to 11 cycles, a sample-barcoded 5' primer and a J-beta primer mix were used. In TCRdb, the 5' RACE reads were re-called with MiXCR into one record per CDR3 protein. In the table there are over a million distinct CDR3 sequences, approximately 59% of which are singletons. Specimen: blood. The source is a man between 18 and 29 years old in good health.

The chain combines TRBV20-1 with TRBJ2-1; D is uncertain. The DNA end favors TRBJ2-7, so the J call may be wrong. CDR3 size: 16 residues. Germline loops: CDR1 DFQATT, CDR2 SNEGSKA (reference sequence). CDR3 DNA sequence: TGCAGTGCTAGTCGAGAACCCGCCAGCTCCTACAATGAGCAGTACTTC. It encodes CSASREPASSYNEQYF.

The CDR3, as DNA: TGTGCCAACAAGGGGTGGGACACTGAAGCTTTCTTT. This translates into CANKGWDTEAFF. This chain connects TRBV4-2 to TRBJ1-1; tentatively, D is TRBD1 (5 bases). Germline CDR1 reads LGHNA; CDR2 reads YNFKEQ. V gave up 10 bases and J gave up 3 bases, with 12 bases separating them. The CDR3 consists of 12 residues.

DNA for the CDR3: TGTGCCAGCAGCTTAACTAACGGTCAAGAGACCCAGTACTTC. Translated: CASSLTNGQETQYF. The chain combines TRBV7-2 with TRBJ2-5; D unresolved. Germline V gene data show CDR1 as SGHTA and CDR2 as FQGNSA. The CDR3 extends over 14 amino acids. The V end was cut by 2 bases, the J end by 2 bases, with 9 bases between.

This sequence joins TRBV7-6 and TRBJ2-5, with 8 bases aligning to TRBD2. CDR1 is SGHVS, CDR2 FNYEAQ, per germline. The CDR3 runs 15 residues. V trimming: 3 bases; J trimming: 4 bases; junction bases outside the gene matches: 7. The CDR3 loop is CASSFGGAETETQYF. Written as DNA, the CDR3 is TGTGCCAGCAGCTTCGGGGGGGCCGAAACAGAGACCCAGTACTTC.

The chain is built from TRBV20-1 and TRBJ2-5; 8 bases align to TRBD2. V dropped 5 bases and J dropped 11; count of bases not matched to a gene: 19. The CDR3 has 15 residues. CDR1 is DFQATT, CDR2 SNEGSKA, per germline (reference sequence). CDR3 residues: CSARSGTGVSWEQYF. CDR3 nucleotide sequence: TGCAGTGCTCGTAGCGGGACTGGGGTCTCCTGGGAGCAGTACTTC.

The chain has TRBV12-3 or TRBV12-4 and TRBJ2-4, with 8 bases fitting TRBD2. Losses at the gene ends were 4 bases for V and 5 bases for J; bases not matched to a gene: 10. The CDR3 is 16 residues long. The CDR3 spells CASSWGVGRGENIQYF. For the CDR3, the DNA is TGTGCCAGCAGTTGGGGGGTGGGGCGGGGGGAAAACATTCAGTACTTC.

The sample holds one count of this clonotype. The DNA for the CDR3 is TGTGCCAGCAGCACCCATCGGGACAGGGTCGAGGGGCCTTACAATGAGCAGTTCTTC. Amino acid sequence: CASSTHRDRVEGPYNEQFF. The chain is built from TRBV7-9 and TRBJ2-1, with TRBD1 identical over 9 bases. This CDR3 comprises 19 residues. Germline V gives CDR1 SEHNR, CDR2 FQNEAQ (reference sequence). The trim removed 5 bases at V and 4 bases at J, leaving 18 bases unmatched. The full variable domain, completed using reference TRBV7-9 and TRBJ2-1, is DTGVSQNPRHKITKRGQNVTFRCDPISEHNRLYWYRQTLGQGPEFLTYFQNEAQLEKSRLLSDRFSAERPKGSFSTLEIQRTEQGDSAMYLCASSTHRDRVEGPYNEQFFGPGTRLTVL.

The chain couples TRBV6-2 or TRBV6-3 to TRBJ1-6; D unresolved. V gave up 5 bases and J gave up 9 bases, with 11 bases separating them. CDR3 length: 13 amino acids. CDR1 MNHEY and CDR2 SVGEGT come from the germline V gene. The CDR3 DNA reads as TGTGCCAGCAGTGGGGATCGGGGTTCACCCCTCCACTTT. The encoded protein is CASSGDRGSPLHF.

This chain links TRBV15 with TRBJ2-7; D is unresolved. The DNA end is more similar to TRBJ2-5, so the J call may be wrong. Per the germline V gene, CDR1 is LNHNV and CDR2 is YYDKDF (reference sequence). The CDR3 totals 15 residues. CDR3 region: CATSRDGLVVETQYF. The DNA for the CDR3 is TGTGCCACCAGCAGAGATGGGCTAGTAGTAGAGACCCAGTACTTC.

The genes are TRBV20-1 and TRBJ1-1; D uncertain. The V end lost 6 bases, the J end lost 5 bases, and 16 bases lay between the germline ends. The CDR3 loop spans 13 amino acids. The V gene's germline CDR1 is DFQATT and CDR2 SNEGSKA (reference sequence). This chain's CDR3 is CSAMGNGYTEAFF. The DNA of the CDR3 is TGCAGTGCGATGGGCAATGGGTATACTGAAGCTTTCTTT.

This clonotype was seen more than once but under ten times. This chain joins TRBV29-1 and TRBJ1-2, with D possibly matching TRBD1 (5 bases). Per germline, CDR1 SQVTM and CDR2 ANQGSEA. V lost 7 bases and J lost 2, with 14 bases in between. CDR3 length: 13 amino acids. The DNA for the CDR3 is TGCAGCGCCTCCGGGACGGACAACTATGGCTACACCTTC. As protein: CSASGTDNYGYTF.

J is TRBJ1-5 and V is TRBV6-1; D is uncertain. The CDR3 extends over 14 amino acids. Germline CDR1 is MNHNS and CDR2 is SASEGT. V lost 5 bases, J lost 4 bases, and 12 bases lay in between. CDR3 bases: TGTGCCAGCAGTCCTCGAGATGGGAATCAGCCCCAGCATTTT. Its protein is CASSPRDGNQPQHF.

Only a few counts were recorded for this clonotype. This rearrangement joins TRBV28 to TRBJ2-3; D possibly corresponds to TRBD2 (5 bases). Germline V gene lookup returns CDR1 MDHEN and CDR2 SYDVKM. There are 14 residues in the CDR3. The V gene lost 5 bases and the J gene lost 11 bases, with 20 bases spanning the gap. This chain's CDR3 is CASSPPGGPGGQYF. DNA for the CDR3: TGTGCCAGCAGTCCCCCGGGCGGGCCCGGAGGGCAGTATTTT.

This clonotype was found once. The chain employs TRBV20-1 and TRBJ1-5; possibly TRBD1 for D (5 bases). Trimming removed 0 bases at V and 7 bases at J, with 16 bases between. Germline V gene sequence: CDR1 DFQATT, CDR2 SNEGSKA (reference sequence). The CDR3 loop spans 15 amino acids. The CDR3 loop is CSARDVEGAWQPQHF. The CDR3 DNA reads TGCAGTGCTAGAGATGTGGAAGGGGCTTGGCAGCCCCAGCATTTT.

This chain links TRBV28 with TRBJ2-1; 9 bases agree with TRBD2. Germline assignment: CDR1 MDHEN and CDR2 SYDVKM. Trimming removed 5 bases from V and 7 bases from J; junction bases left unmatched: 15. CDR3 length equals 17 residues. This CDR3 reads CASSTREGVAGGNEQFF. In DNA form, the CDR3 reads TGTGCCAGCAGTACCCGAGAAGGGGTGGCGGGGGGGAATGAGCAGTTCTTC.

This sequence joins TRBV6-6 and TRBJ1-6; D uncertain. Per the germline V gene, CDR1 is MNHNY and CDR2 is SVGAGI (reference sequence). This CDR3 spans 11 amino acids. The germline V and J ends were trimmed by 6 bases and 12 bases, with 9 bases remaining between them. This chain's CDR3 is CASRDVGPLHF. The CDR3 DNA is TGTGCCAGCAGGGACGTGGGACCCCTCCACTTT.

The chain couples TRBV12-3 or TRBV12-4 to TRBJ2-3, with D possibly matching TRBD1 (5 bases). The V and J ends lost 2 bases and 3 bases respectively, with 12 bases between them. The CDR3 extends over 15 amino acids. As DNA, the CDR3 is TGTGCCAGCAGTTTAAGCAGGTGGACAACAGATACGCAGTATTTT. Protein product: CASSLSRWTTDTQYF.

The rearrangement links TRBV6-6 to TRBJ1-1; D remains unclear. Germline assignment: CDR1 MNHNY and CDR2 SVGAGI (reference sequence). This CDR3 is built from 12 residues. Trimming pared 0 bases from V and 6 bases from J, leaving 5 bases between. CDR3 bases: TGTGCCAGCAGTTACTCGGTGTCTGAAGCTTTCTTT. Protein sequence: CASSYSVSEAFF.

CDR3 nucleotides: TGTGCCAGCAGTTTTTACCGGGACAGGGGGTCCTACGAGCAGTACTTC. It specifies CASSFYRDRGSYEQYF. V usage is TRBV6-6 and J usage is TRBJ2-5, with 11 bases identical to TRBD1. The J call may be in error: the DNA end matches TRBJ2-7 better. Germline CDR1 and CDR2: MNHNY and SVGAGI (reference sequence). The CDR3 has 16 amino acids.

V is TRBV6-1 and J is TRBJ2-7, with D perhaps matching TRBD1 or TRBD2 (5 bases each). The CDR3 sequence is 15 residues long. The germline V gene has CDR1 MNHNS and CDR2 SASEGT. The V end lost 2 bases, the J end lost 5 bases, and 16 bases lay between the germline ends. CDR3 residues: CASSELPGRDDEQYF. CDR3 nucleotides: TGTGCCAGCAGTGAACTCCCTGGTAGGGACGACGAGCAGTACTTC.

The rearrangement links TRBV7-8 to TRBJ2-7, with 9 bases lining up with TRBD2. CDR3 length: 15 amino acids. Germline V gives CDR1 SGHVS, CDR2 FQNEAQ. Trimming took 4 bases from V and 4 from J; bases not matched to a gene: 8. CDR3 DNA: TGTGCCAGCAGCTCGACTAGCGGAGATTTATACGAGCAGTACTTC. Translation gives CASSSTSGDLYEQYF.